Detailed here is one T cell receptor (beta chain). Its antigen is undetermined. The protocol was immunoSEQ multiplex PCR, while the TCRdb copy is restricted to in-frame clones and leaves out a portion. The sample shows over 50,000 clones, around four fifths of them seen only once. The source of the sample is a study of vaccination effects on CD4 cells after COVID-19. Study context: Samples gathered post-vaccine arrived a median of 72 days past the second dose. Study-level results: Substantial clonal contraction characterized both infection- and vaccine-induced clones late after vaccination.

This CDR3 has 15 amino acids. The germline V gene encodes CDR1 MNHEY and CDR2 SVGAGI. Trimming stripped 5 bases from V and 0 bases from J, with 11 bases between. ViraFEST used viral peptide pools to expand antigen-specific CD4+ T cells before sequencing. Upon completion of 10 days in culture, CD4+ T cells were isolated. All participants had two doses of either the BNT162b2 or mRNA-1273 vaccine. According to the study, vaccine recipients showed no prior SARS-CoV-2 infection and negative nucleocapsid antibodies. IL-2 medium took the place of half the medium on both days 3 and 7. The receptor was derived from a human donor who received a COVID-19 vaccine. This chain connects TRBV6-5 to TRBJ1-3, with D uncertain. Sample: CD4+ T cells from PBMCs cultured with HCoV-229E spike peptides, taken after COVID-19 vaccination. CDR3 protein: CASSPTGNSGNTIYF. CDR3 DNA: TGTGCCAGCAGTCCGACTGGAAACTCTGGAAACACCATATATTTT.